This T cell receptor beta chain came from a study of vaccination and CD4 T cells after COVID-19. For the study at large: Two of the convalescents were Hispanic, and convalescents were six males and four females. For each participant, vaccination comprised two doses of either the BNT162b2 or the mRNA-1273 vaccine. From HCoV-229E, HCoV-OC43, HCoV-NL63 and SARS-CoV-2, overlapping spike peptides were used to stimulate the cells.

A word on this clonotype: The antigen remains unidentified.

Oncomine TCR Beta short-read sequencing was applied to DNA from cultured CD4+ T cells. TCRdb re-analysed the PCR reads in MiXCR, keeping a single row per CDR3 protein. The sample records over 10,000 distinct CDR3 sequences, around three fifths being singletons. The treatment was: 10-day PBMC culture with coronavirus spike peptide pools or control peptides (ViraFEST assay). Following a culture period (approximately 9 days), negative selection was used to isolate CD4+ T cells. The ends lost 5 bases at V and 1 base at J; junction bases unmatched: 7. CDR1 is SGHTA, CDR2 FQGNSA, per germline. The CDR3 contains 16 residues.

The sequenced sample consisted of CD4+ T cells from blood, cultured in vitro. The sequence came from a human donor who had recovered from COVID-19. The chain has TRBV7-2 and TRBJ2-5; 10 positions agree with TRBD1. The CDR3 sequence is CASSPSGTGVQETQYF. CDR3 sequence (DNA): TGTGCCAGCAGCCCATCCGGGACAGGGGTCCAAGAGACCCAGTACTTC.